These 3 T cell receptor beta chains were sequenced from one sample in a study of tumor and adjacent non-tumor tissue in lung cancer (dated by TCRdb to between 2017 and 2018). Library construction relied on multiplex PCR. Sequenced on an Illumina HiSeq 2500. TCRbeta libraries were constructed through three rounds of nested PCR with primers (Table S4) according to protocols adapted from ARM-PCR. The raw public data were reprocessed by TCRdb itself: fastp quality trimming at Q25, MiXCR clonotype calling, in-frame beta chains only. Every entry covers one CDR3 protein and lists the most common genes and DNA from its rows. The sample has more than 85,000 distinct CDR3 sequences on record, 75% to 90% of them singletons. 20% to 25% of the sample goes to the ten largest clones. RNA was isolated from bulk, unsorted tissue, and RNA quality was assessed with a NanoDrop ND-1000 and an Agilent 2100. Input material: lung tumor tissue. These receptors all come from a man in his 70s with non-small cell lung cancer.

Comments on this clonotype: This CDR3 fails to terminate in the conserved phenylalanine or tryptophan, so it likely reflects a read error. This rearrangement joins TRBV12-3 or TRBV12-4 to TRBJ1-6; possible D gene TRBD1, 5 bases. The CDR3 spans 13 residues. The germline V and J ends were trimmed by 5 bases and 12 bases, with 14 bases remaining between them. CDR3: CASSPGPGLPLHV. DNA for the CDR3: TGTGCCAGCAGTCCGGGCCCAGGGCTACCCCTCCACGTT.

This rearrangement joins TRBV29-1 to TRBJ2-7, with TRBD1 as a possible D gene (6 bases). CDR1 and CDR2 from the germline V gene are SQVTM and ANQGSEA. Trimming shortened V by 6 bases and J by 7 bases, and 31 bases separated the two germline ends. The CDR3 spans 17 residues. CDR3 coding DNA: TGCAGCGTAGTCGGGACATGGGGCCTCGGGTCATCCCGGGAGCAGTACTTC. Protein: CSVVGTWGLGSSREQYF.

On this clonotype: The DNA is left out, because the CDR3 cannot be placed on it with certainty; the CDR3 is given as TCRdb lists it. The V and J genes are TRBV6-5 and TRBJ1-2; the table's D call TRBD1 went unverified against the DNA. From its first to its last residue, the CDR3 has 13 amino acids. Germline CDR1 MNHEY, CDR2 SVGAGI. The CDR3 is CASRVGTGNGYTF.